This TCR beta chain was found in a study of control samples from healthy donors and cancer patients. Looked up from germline, CDR1 is SGHRS and CDR2 is YFSETQ. The CDR3 totals 16 residues. V lost 4 bases and J lost 2, with 19 bases in between. Sequenced by immunoSEQ multiplex PCR; TCRdb stores in-frame clones only, minus some. The sample gives around 110,000 clones, more than 80% of which show up once; about 1.1% is in the top ten. Sequenced material: PBMCs. The V and J genes are TRBV5-1 and TRBJ2-7, with D possibly matching TRBD1 (7 bases). The clonotype comes from a woman in her 50s with colorectal cancer. The CDR3 DNA sequence: TGCGCCAGCAGCCTTAAGCGTCAGGGGGGAACCTACGAGCAGTACTTC. It specifies CASSLKRQGGTYEQYF.